These T cell receptor beta chains were read from a single sample in a study of cytomegalovirus exposure and HLA in healthy donors. Using immunoSEQ multiplex PCR, the repertoire was profiled, and TCRdb retains in-frame clones only, with some absent. This sample yields 160,000 or so clones, of which more than 75% are seen a single time; about 1.5% belongs to the top ten. Sequencing input: PBMCs. The receptors were gathered from a male donor in good health and CMV-seronegative. CDR3s leave out the opening cysteine and the closing phenylalanine or tryptophan. A D gene is named only where the DNA matches it firmly.

TRBJ1-2	.	TRBV19	ASSPVDRSSYT
TRBJ2-2	TRBD2	TRBV9	ASSEHQSGLAGELF
TRBJ1-1	.	TRBV5-1	ASRDRGYGMNTEAF
TRBJ2-1	.	TRBV2	ASSLPRDTDSPSYNEQF
TRBJ1-2	TRBD1	TRBV19	ASSKEPRDRVGYGYT
TRBJ1-3	.	TRBV27	ASSFSLNSGNTIY
TRBJ1-3	TRBD1	TRBV4-3	ASSQGTGGRNTIY
TRBJ2-7	.	TRBV6-5	ASSADRSSYEQY
TRBJ2-7	.	TRBV11-2	ASSSFAYEQY
TRBJ2-1	.	TRBV7-8	ASSLIADLLNEQF
TRBJ2-5	TRBD2	TRBV15	ATSRGGLAGETQY
TRBJ1-2	.	TRBV7-8	ASSLGGGIANYGYT
TRBJ1-2	TRBD1	TRBV19	ANKQGASGYGYT
TRBJ1-2	TRBD1	TRBV5-5	ASSWTGGATYGYT
TRBJ1-4	.	TRBV1	TSSHRVEGSEKLF
TRBJ2-5	.	TRBV28	ASSPKRGGLAQY
TRBJ2-4	TRBD1	TRBV5-5	ASSFYSGQGQYIGKNIQY
TRBJ1-4	.	TRBV28	ASTIQTLGEKLF
TRBJ2-3	.	TRBV7-2	ASTPLGRGDTQY
TRBJ2-1	TRBD2	TRBV29-1	SVAAASGYYNEQF
TRBJ2-5	TRBD2	TRBV6-4	ASSDWGGAETQY
TRBJ2-5	.	TRBV30	AWSGSFQETQY
TRBJ1-1	TRBD1	TRBV10-3	AISDRGDATEAF
TRBJ2-7	.	TRBV5-1	ASSLSPTYYEQY
TRBJ1-5	TRBD1	TRBV10-3	AISEGQGISQPQH
TRBJ1-1	TRBD1	TRBV18	ASSPEDRAGTEAF
TRBJ1-5	.	TRBV5-1	ASIEAGDQPQH
TRBJ2-5	TRBD1	TRBV5-1	ASSLAQGETQY
TRBJ2-7	TRBD1	TRBV4-1	ASSSPGGLYEQY
TRBJ2-5	TRBD2	TRBV7-2	ASSFTSTSGETQY
TRBJ2-1	TRBD2	TRBV18	ASSPLTSGAYNEQF
TRBJ2-7	TRBD1	TRBV7-9	ASSFRTGPSYEQY
TRBJ2-7	.	TRBV2	ASRETPYEQY
TRBJ2-1	TRBD2	TRBV5-6	ASSVGLAGGAYNEQF
TRBJ1-4	TRBD1	TRBV19	ATSSGTENEKLF
TRBJ2-7	TRBD1	TRBV4-2	ASSQAGQGREQY
TRBJ1-5	.	TRBV9	ASSGSGSPQPQH
TRBJ2-1	.	TRBV9	ASSPHNNEQF
TRBJ2-3	.	TRBV5-1	ASSGDLATQY
TRBJ2-7	.	TRBV11-2	ASSLGYSFDEQY
TRBJ1-3	.	TRBV6-5	ASRQGPNTIY
TRBJ2-2	TRBD2	TRBV6-4	ASSDEGGVTGELF
TRBJ1-5	.	TRBV7-8	ASSLGEVREPQH
TRBJ2-3	TRBD2	TRBV9	ASSLGLAGGPYTDTQY
TRBJ2-7	TRBD2	TRBV6-1	ASTLVGGPYEQY
TRBJ1-4	TRBD1	TRBV7-9	ASSLGAGGEKLF
TRBJ2-1	.	TRBV21-1	ASSKTCWDRGHNEQF
TRBJ2-7	.	TRBV15	ATSTRRNTGNPYEQY
TRBJ1-1	TRBD1	TRBV4-2	ASSQMGQGNTEAF
TRBJ1-5	.	TRBV7-2	ARVGQGHNQPQH
TRBJ1-1	.	TRBV29-1	SVAVTTNTEAF
TRBJ2-3	TRBD1	TRBV28	ASSFRDRGFATQY
TRBJ2-1	TRBD1	TRBV27	ASSLDDRVAYNEQF
TRBJ1-1	.	TRBV28	ASSYQGMDTEAF
TRBJ2-1	.	TRBV6-5	ASTPRGRHNEQF